These T cell receptor beta chains were read from a single sample in a study of blood T cell repertoires in COVID-19. Some clones are missing from TCRdb's copy, which holds only in-frame ones; the method was immunoSEQ multiplex PCR. The sample includes 100,000 to 120,000 clones, roughly 79% seen only once; the top ten take 8.5% to 9.5%. Sequencing was performed on peripheral blood. The receptors here all came from a woman in her 70s with acute or convalescent COVID-19. Each CDR3 is given with its conserved first and last residue. The D gene is left open where the match is weak. Expanded clones are given a class, and other clones once, few, many or no size at all.

V	size	D	J	DNA	CDR3
TRBV28	few	TRBD1	TRBJ1-2	TGTGCCAGCAGCCTGGACAGGGGTGGCTACACCTTC	CASSLDRGGYTF
TRBV6-6	.	TRBD1	TRBJ2-1	TGTGCCAGCAGTTACTCGAGGGACAGGGGTTACAATGAGCAGTTCTTC	CASSYSRDRGYNEQFF
TRBV27	.	.	TRBJ2-7	TGTGCCAGCACTCCCCTAGGAAGGGGCAGAGGCTCCTACGAGCAGTACTTC	CASTPLGRGRGSYEQYF
TRBV3-1/TRBV3-2	.	.	TRBJ1-1	TGTGCCAGCAGCCAATTACAGGGGAACACTGAAGCTTTCTTT	CASSQLQGNTEAFF
TRBV19	.	.	TRBJ1-2	TGTGCCAGTAATCCGACGGGGGAGCCTTTGGGGCTTTATGGCTACACCTTC	CASNPTGEPLGLYGYTF
TRBV7-2	.	TRBD1	TRBJ1-2	TGTGCCAGCAGCTTAGTAACAGGGGGAAACTATGGCTACACCTTC	CASSLVTGGNYGYTF
TRBV11-2	.	.	TRBJ2-6	TGTGCCAGCAGCTTTTCCGGAGTCTCTGGGGCCAACGTCCTGACTTTC	CASSFSGVSGANVLTF
TRBV7-9	.	.	TRBJ2-1	TGTGCCAGCAGCCCTGACAATGAGCAGTTCTTC	CASSPDNEQFF
TRBV6-6	few	.	TRBJ1-5	TGTGCCAGCACCCGGGGAGGTAGCAATCAGCCCCAGCATTTT	CASTRGGSNQPQHF
TRBV10-2	few	.	TRBJ2-2	TGCGCCAGCAGTGCCGCGGGATCCGCCGGGGAGCTGTTTTTT	CASSAAGSAGELFF
TRBV4-3	.	TRBD1	TRBJ2-7	TGCGCCAGCAGCCAAGGGGGACAGGGGGCGTACGAGCAGTACTTC	CASSQGGQGAYEQYF
TRBV6-6	.	TRBD2	TRBJ2-3	TGTGCCAGCAGTCGAGGGACTAGCGGGGGGCTCGATACGCAGTATTTT	CASSRGTSGGLDTQYF
TRBV7-6	.	TRBD1	TRBJ2-2	TGTGCCAGCAGCTTAAGAGCCCGGACAGGGGTCGTGGGGGAGCTGTTTTTT	CASSLRARTGVVGELFF
TRBV5-1	.	TRBD2	TRBJ2-3	TGCGCCAGCAGCTCGGCGACTAGCGGGGGTAGGGATACGCAGTATTTT	CASSSATSGGRDTQYF
TRBV4-1	.	.	TRBJ1-1	TGCGCCAGCAGCCAAGATCGAGGGAGGGGGAACACTGAAGCTTTCTTT	CASSQDRGRGNTEAFF
TRBV11-2	.	.	TRBJ1-1	TGTGCCAGCAAAATAACAGGGAACACTGAAGCTTTCTTT	CASKITGNTEAFF
TRBV3-1/TRBV3-2	once	.	TRBJ2-5	TGTGCCAGCAGTCTAGGAGAGACCCAGTACTTC	CASSLGETQYF
TRBV5-4	.	.	TRBJ2-2	TGTGCCAGCAGCTTGGGGCGGGGAACCGGGGAGCTGTTTTTT	CASSLGRGTGELFF
TRBV13	.	.	TRBJ2-1	TGTGCCAGCAGCATCACCGGGACACCTGGGGAGCAGTTCTTC	CASSITGTPGEQFF
TRBV2	.	.	TRBJ1-6	TGTGCCAGCAGTGAGTTCGATGACACGAGCTCCTATAATTCACCCCTCCACTTT	CASSEFDDTSSYNSPLHF
TRBV28	.	TRBD1	TRBJ1-1	TGTGCCAGCAGTTTACCCCCCGGGACAGGGTGGGCTGAAGCTTTCTTT	CASSLPPGTGWAEAFF
TRBV14	few	.	TRBJ2-7	TGTGCCAGCAGCCTCGGCGGGACCCTCTCCTACGAGCAGTACTTC	CASSLGGTLSYEQYF
TRBV6-5	.	.	TRBJ1-2	TGTGCCAGCAGTTACTCGCGGGGGAAATATGGCTACACCTTC	CASSYSRGKYGYTF
TRBV3-1/TRBV3-2	.	TRBD1	TRBJ1-1	TGTGCCAGCAGCCCCGGGACAGATATGAACACTGAAGCTTTCTTT	CASSPGTDMNTEAFF
TRBV5-1	.	.	TRBJ2-1	TGCGCCAGCAGCTTGCGGGATGAGCAGTTCTTC	CASSLRDEQFF
TRBV7-2	once	TRBD1	TRBJ2-1	TGTGCCAGCAGCGCCGGGACAGGGACCTACAATGAGCAGTTCTTC	CASSAGTGTYNEQFF
TRBV4-1	.	.	TRBJ2-7	TGCGCCAGCAGCCAAGATAGTATCTACGAGCAGTACTTC	CASSQDSIYEQYF
TRBV29-1	.	TRBD2	TRBJ2-7	TGCAGCGTTGAGGCGGGACTAGCGGGAGGATCGCGGTACTTC	CSVEAGLAGGSRYF
TRBV9	few	TRBD2	TRBJ2-7	TGTGCCAGCAGCCCCCGGACTAGCGGCTACGAGCAGTACTTC	CASSPRTSGYEQYF
TRBV18	.	.	TRBJ1-4	TGTGCCAGCCAGGGGCTGAATGAAAAACTGTTTTTT	CASQGLNEKLFF
TRBV29-1	.	TRBD2	TRBJ2-5	TGCAGCGTTGAGGGACTAGCGGGAGAGGGAGAGACCCAGTACTTC	CSVEGLAGEGETQYF
TRBV29-1	.	TRBD2	TRBJ2-1	TGCAGCGTGAAGACTAGCGGGCTATCGAATGAGCAGTTCTTC	CSVKTSGLSNEQFF
TRBV4-1	few	.	TRBJ1-1	TGCGCCAGCAGCCAAGCCTCCGGGATCCTTATGAACACTGAAGCTTTCTTT	CASSQASGILMNTEAFF
TRBV27	.	.	TRBJ2-3	TGTGCCAGCAGTTTATTCATTAGCACAGATACGCAGTATTTT	CASSLFISTDTQYF
TRBV6-5	.	TRBD1	TRBJ2-7	TGTGCCAGCGGTTTGGGACAGGCTCTAAGCGAGCAGTACTTC	CASGLGQALSEQYF
TRBV28	.	TRBD1	TRBJ1-1	TGTGCCAGCAGCCTACCGACAGGGGCAACTGAAGCTTTCTTT	CASSLPTGATEAFF
TRBV2	.	TRBD2	TRBJ2-5	TGTGCCAGCAGGGCGCCTAGCGGGGGAGAGACCCAGTACTTC	CASRAPSGGETQYF
TRBV9	.	TRBD2	TRBJ2-7	TGTGCCAGCAACCTAGCGGGAGGACTTCTTCACTTC	CASNLAGGLLHF
TRBV2	.	TRBD1	TRBJ2-7	TGTGCCAGTAGAGGGACAGGGGGCCTCGAGCAGTACTTC	CASRGTGGLEQYF
TRBV6-2/TRBV6-3	.	TRBD2	TRBJ2-7	TGTGCCAGCAGTTTTGGACTAGCGGGCAGCGAGCAGTACTTC	CASSFGLAGSEQYF
TRBV7-9	.	.	TRBJ2-3	TGTGCCAGCAGCTTAGCGCGCAACGAAGATACGCAGTATTTT	CASSLARNEDTQYF
TRBV6-5	few	TRBD2	TRBJ2-7	TGTGCCAGCAGTCCACTAGCGGGAAGCTCCTACGAGCAGTACTTC	CASSPLAGSSYEQYF
TRBV4-3	few	.	TRBJ1-5	TGCGCCAGCAGCCAAGATTTGGGACTCACACCTCAAGGGTATAGCAATCAGCCCCAGCATTTT	CASSQDLGLTPQGYSNQPQHF
TRBV5-1	.	TRBD1	TRBJ2-1	TGCGCCAGCAGCCTACCGGGACAGGGAGAGTCAGGTGAGCAGTTCTTC	CASSLPGQGESGEQFF
TRBV4-3	.	.	TRBJ2-1	TGCGCCAGCAGCCAGTGGTCAGACAATGAGCAGTTCTTC	CASSQWSDNEQFF